This TCR beta chain comes out of a study of memory CD4+ T cells and cytomegalovirus serostatus. In the study overall: Donors were healthy Belgian adults, under 10 CMV seropositive and around 24 seronegative.

In regard to this clone: What it recognizes is unknown.

Original processing methods: After removing out-of-frame reads, approximately 2 million distinct TCRbeta sequences remained. Clones were sequenced by immunoSEQ multiplex PCR, and TCRdb holds only the in-frame ones, with some missing. V and J calls and clone size are as listed in that table; D and trimming were resolved from the DNA. This table has about 80,000 clones, 65% to 85% appearing once. General observations from the study: Of approximately 150 reported CMV TCRbeta sequences, 60 to 85 were found in memory CD4+ repertoires.

Single viable CD3+CD4+CD8-CD45RO+ cells were sorted as the memory CD4+ T cells. Positive selection with CD4 microbeads enriched total CD4+ T cells. CDR1 and CDR2 (germline): SGHNT, YYREEE (reference sequence). V was shortened by 1 base and J by 4 bases, with 12 bases between the two germline ends. The CDR3 totals 14 residues. J is TRBJ2-7 and V is TRBV5-4; D may correspond to TRBD1 or TRBD2 (6 bases each). The receptor comes from an adult in good health and CMV-seronegative. The sample taken for sequencing was memory CD4+ T cells from blood. The CDR3 bases are TGTGCCAGCAGCTTGCACGGGGGCCAGTACGAGCAGTACTTC. Residues: CASSLHGGQYEQYF.